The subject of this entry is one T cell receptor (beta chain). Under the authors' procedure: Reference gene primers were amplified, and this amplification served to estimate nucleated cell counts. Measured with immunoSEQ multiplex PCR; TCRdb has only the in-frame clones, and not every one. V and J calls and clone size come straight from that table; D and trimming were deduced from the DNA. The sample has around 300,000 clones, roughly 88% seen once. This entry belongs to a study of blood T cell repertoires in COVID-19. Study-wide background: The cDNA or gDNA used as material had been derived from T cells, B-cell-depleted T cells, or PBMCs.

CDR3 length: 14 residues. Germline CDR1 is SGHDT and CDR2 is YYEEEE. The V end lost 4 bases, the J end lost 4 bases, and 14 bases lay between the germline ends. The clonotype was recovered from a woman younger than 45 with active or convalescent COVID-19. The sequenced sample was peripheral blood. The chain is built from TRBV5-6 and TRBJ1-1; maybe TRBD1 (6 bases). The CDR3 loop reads CASSPQGRGTEAFF. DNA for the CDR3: TGTGCCAGCAGCCCTCAGGGGAGGGGCACTGAAGCTTTCTTT.